The clone carrying this TCR beta chain was counted a few times. The target antigen is unknown. The junction had 9 bases not matched to a gene; V was cut back by 2 bases and J by 2 bases. Looked up from germline, CDR1 is GTSNPN and CDR2 is SVGIG (reference sequence). CDR3 length equals 16 residues. This entry comes from a study of response to subunit inactivated influenza vaccine. Study-wide findings and caveats: Every seasonal influenza vaccination brings in few new T cells, the authors suggested.

From the RT-PCR reads, TCRdb called clonotypes with MiXCR, one entry per CDR3 protein. The repertoire includes about 700,000 distinct CDR3 sequences, around 15% of them detected once, and about 7.4% sits in the top ten. V usage is TRBV30 and J usage is TRBJ2-5; 9 positions match TRBD2. The sample here was PBMCs from blood, taken roughly 2 weeks before vaccination. The receptor was isolated from a man in his fifties who received an inactivated influenza vaccine. The CDR3 nucleotides are TGTGCCTGGAGTTCCCCTCGGCTAGCGGGACAAGAGACCCAGTACTTC. Amino acid sequence: CAWSSPRLAGQETQYF.